Following are 28 T cell receptor beta chains from one sample sequenced in a study of T cell responses to AZD1222 COVID-19 vaccine. The repertoire was sequenced with immunoSEQ multiplex PCR; TCRdb's copy has only in-frame clones and lacks some. This sample carries under 150,000 clones, approximately 89% of them seen once, and the ten largest clones take about 16%. This specimen consisted of peripheral blood, obtained on day 0 of AZD1222 vaccination. Receptors were obtained from an adult in good health.

V is TRBV28 and J is TRBJ2-7; D gene ambiguous. Between the trimmed V and J ends, which lost 3 bases and 9 bases, there was a span of 12 bases. This CDR3 comprises 12 residues. Germline CDR1 and CDR2: MDHEN and SYDVKM. Written as DNA, the CDR3 is TGTGCCAGCAGTTTCCCGGTTGATCGGCAGTACTTC. It codes for CASSFPVDRQYF. Complete variable domain (other parts from reference TRBV28 and TRBJ2-7): DVKVTQSSRYLVKRTGEKVFLECVQDMDHENMFWYRQDPGLGLRLIYFSYDVKMKEKGDIPEGYSVSREKKERFSLILESASTNQTSMYLCASSFPVDRQYFGPGTRLTVT.

J is TRBJ1-5 and V is TRBV19; 9 nucleotides line up with TRBD1. J gave up 1 base and V 3 bases, and 16 bases lay outside the gene matches. Germline CDR1 reads LNHDA; CDR2 reads SQIVND (reference sequence). This CDR3 is built from 20 residues. CDR3 sequence reads: CASSIFPSSSGQGSNQPQHF. CDR3 nucleotide sequence: TGTGCCAGTAGTATTTTCCCGTCGTCCTCAGGACAGGGGAGCAATCAGCCCCAGCATTTT.

The chain links TRBV5-1 to TRBJ2-7; 12 nucleotides line up with TRBD1. The germline V gene has CDR1 SGHRS and CDR2 YFSETQ. V lost 3 bases and J lost 7; bases outside the gene matches: 5. This CDR3 contains 14 residues. DNA of the CDR3: TGCGCCAGCAGCTCCGGGACAGGGGGCGAGGAGCAGTACTTC. It yields the protein CASSSGTGGEEQYF.

The table lists this clone with a count of one. V is TRBV11-2 and J is TRBJ1-6, with D perhaps TRBD1 (6 bases). Germline V gene sequence: CDR1 SGHAT, CDR2 FQNNGV. This CDR3 is 15 amino acids long. Trimming removed 0 bases at V and 7 bases at J, with 10 bases between. The CDR3 nucleotides are TGTGCCAGCAGCTTAGAGAGGGGGGGGAATTCACCCCTCCACTTT. It translates to CASSLERGGNSPLHF.

The V call is TRBV7-2, the J call TRBJ1-2; 7 bases map to TRBD1. With V trimmed by 1 base and J by 4 bases, 6 bases remained unmatched. This CDR3 comprises 15 residues. The V gene's germline CDR1 is SGHTA and CDR2 FQGNSA. CDR3 region: CASSLGQQGTYGYTF. CDR3 sequence (DNA): TGTGCCAGCAGCTTAGGCCAACAGGGGACCTATGGCTACACCTTC.

The V gene is TRBV21-1, the J gene TRBJ1-3; the listed D gene, TRBD1, was not tested against the DNA. TRBV21-1 constitutes a pseudogene. This CDR3 comprises 15 residues. CDR3 coding DNA: TGTGCCAGCAGCAAAGCAAGACAGGGGGTAGACACCATATATTTT. Translating it yields CASSKARQGVDTIYF.

The chain has TRBV3-1 (or the pseudogene TRBV3-2) and TRBJ2-4, with 8 bases aligning to TRBD1. Germline CDR1 LGHDT, CDR2 YNNKEL (reference sequence). CDR3 length: 15 residues. J gave up 0 bases and V 5 bases, and 3 bases lay outside the gene matches. CDR3 loop: CASSGQGEAKNIQYF. The CDR3 bases are TGTGCCAGCAGCGGACAGGGCGAAGCCAAAAACATTCAGTACTTC.

The rearrangement uses TRBV6-5 and TRBJ1-2; 10 nucleotides line up with TRBD1. Losses at the gene ends were 5 bases for V and 5 bases for J; bases not matched to a gene: 5. Germline-derived CDR1 and CDR2 are MNHEY and SVGAGI. The CDR3 runs 14 residues. The CDR3 bases are TGTGCCAGCAGTAACCGGGACAGGGGTTATGGCTACACCTTC. This codes for CASSNRDRGYGYTF.

The chain links TRBV29-1 to TRBJ2-2; D perhaps matches TRBD2 (6 bases). Germline CDR1 and CDR2: SQVTM and ANQGSEA. The CDR3 is 13 residues long. The V end was cut by 7 bases, the J end by 7 bases, with 16 bases between. Written as DNA, the CDR3 is TGCAGCGCTGGGACTCAGAACGTCGGGGAGCTGTTTTTT. This sequence encodes CSAGTQNVGELFF.

The rearrangement uses TRBV2 and TRBJ2-7; 7 nucleotides line up with TRBD1. V was pared by 5 bases and J by 4 bases, with 8 bases of the junction left unmatched. CDR1 and CDR2 (germline): SNHLY, FYNNEI. The CDR3 loop spans 14 amino acids. The DNA of the CDR3 is TGTGCCAGCAGTTCACAGGGGATTGTTTACGAGCAGTACTTC. Its translation is CASSSQGIVYEQYF.

The chain is built from TRBV25-1 and TRBJ1-1; D is uncertain. Trimming pared 2 bases from V and 0 bases from J, leaving 7 bases between. Per the germline V gene, CDR1 is MGHDK and CDR2 is SYGVNS. CDR3 size: 14 residues. Here the CDR3 DNA reads TGTGCCAGCAGTGAAGCCCGCCTGAACACTGAAGCTTTCTTT. Its protein product is CASSEARLNTEAFF.

V and J are TRBV7-2 and TRBJ1-2; 7 bases are a match to TRBD1. Germline CDR1 reads SGHTA; CDR2 reads FQGNSA. The CDR3 totals 16 residues. The trim removed 1 base at V and 1 base at J, leaving 6 bases unmatched. The CDR3: CASSLERGGLNYGYTF. DNA for the CDR3: TGTGCCAGCAGCTTAGAGAGAGGGGGCCTTAACTATGGCTACACCTTC.

This chain connects TRBV9 to TRBJ2-3; the match to TRBD2 covers 8 bases. V was pared by 1 base and J by 6 bases, with 4 bases of the junction left unmatched. This CDR3 contains 14 residues. Looked up from germline, CDR1 is SGDLS and CDR2 is YYNGEE. In nucleotides, the CDR3 is TGTGCCAGCAGCGTAACGGGGGGGCCCGATACGCAGTATTTT. Encoded protein: CASSVTGGPDTQYF.

The chain is built from TRBV7-2 and TRBJ2-3; 10 positions agree with TRBD2. Per germline, CDR1 SGHTA and CDR2 FQGNSA. The junction had 5 bases not matched to a gene; V was cut back by 0 bases and J by 5 bases. The CDR3 runs to 16 residues. The CDR3 region is CASSLASSGGEDTQYF. In DNA form, the CDR3 reads TGTGCCAGCAGCTTAGCCTCCAGCGGGGGGGAAGATACGCAGTATTTT.

The V call is TRBV9, the J call TRBJ1-6, with TRBD1 as a possible D gene (5 bases). The CDR3 covers 15 residues. Per germline, CDR1 SGDLS and CDR2 YYNGEE. Trimming took off 0 bases at V and 9 bases at J, with 13 bases between the two ends. This CDR3 is CASSVDPGSASPLHF. CDR3 bases: TGTGCCAGCAGCGTAGATCCAGGGTCGGCTTCACCCCTCCACTTT.

The rearrangement links TRBV7-9 to TRBJ2-5; D is unresolved. V lost 7 bases and J lost 1, with 7 bases in between. Germline V CDR1 and CDR2: SEHNR, FQNEAQ (reference sequence). This CDR3 has 12 amino acids. The CDR3 sequence: CASTPLQETQYF. For the CDR3, the DNA is TGTGCCAGCACCCCTCTCCAAGAGACCCAGTACTTC.

The chain employs TRBV9 and TRBJ2-3; tentatively, D is TRBD1 (6 bases). Germline V gene sequence: CDR1 SGDLS, CDR2 YYNGEE. The CDR3 spans 17 residues. V was clipped by 3 bases and J by 6 bases, with 23 bases between them. The CDR3 nucleotides read TGTGCCAGCAGCGGACCTTCCTCAGGGGATATCAGGGATACGCAGTATTTT. Its translation: CASSGPSSGDIRDTQYF.

The gene calls are TRBV18 and TRBJ1-3; D not certain. Germline assignment: CDR1 KGHSH and CDR2 LQKENI. The CDR3 covers 17 residues. Deletions cut 4 bases from V and 2 bases from J, with 18 bases between. The CDR3 region has the DNA TGTGCCAGCTCACGGTCCCAGCGGCCGGGAGCTGGAAACACCATATATTTT. It codes for CASSRSQRPGAGNTIYF.

J is TRBJ1-3 and V is TRBV4-2; D ambiguous. CDR3 length: 15 amino acids. Germline lookup yields CDR1 LGHNA and CDR2 YNFKEQ. The V gene lost 1 base and the J gene lost 4 bases, with 11 bases spanning the gap. This chain's CDR3 is CASSQVSGVGNTIYF. The CDR3 nucleotides are TGTGCCAGCAGCCAAGTTTCGGGAGTGGGAAACACCATATATTTT.

The J gene is TRBJ2-2, the V gene TRBV19, with unresolved D. CDR1 is LNHDA, CDR2 SQIVND, per germline (reference sequence). The V and J ends lost 3 bases and 6 bases respectively, with 11 bases between them. The CDR3 has 14 amino acids. Written as DNA, the CDR3 is TGTGCCAGTAGTATTTGGGGATCCTCCGGGGAGCTGTTTTTT. Translation: CASSIWGSSGELFF.

V gene TRBV18 combines with J gene TRBJ1-1; D is uncertain. V lost 3 bases and J lost 5, with 13 bases in between. This CDR3 spans 14 amino acids. The germline V gene encodes CDR1 KGHSH and CDR2 LQKENI. The DNA of the CDR3 is TGTGCCAGCTCACCCCCCGGGGAGGTTACTGAAGCTTTCTTT. It specifies CASSPPGEVTEAFF. The full variable domain, its missing parts supplied by reference TRBV18 and TRBJ1-1, is NAGVMQNPRHLVRRRGQEARLRCSPMKGHSHVYWYRQLPEEGLKFMVYLQKENIIDESGMPKERFSAEFPKEGPSILRIQQVVRGDSAAYFCASSPPGEVTEAFFGQGTRLTVV.

The chain employs TRBV12-5 and TRBJ1-1; 8 nucleotides align to TRBD1. The CDR3 has 13 residues. Germline-derived CDR1 and CDR2 are LGHNT and FRNRAP. V trimming: 6 bases; J trimming: 3 bases; junction bases outside the gene matches: 3. CDR3 sequence: CASGQGADTEAFF. The CDR3 bases are TGTGCTAGTGGGCAGGGGGCTGACACTGAAGCTTTCTTT.

The V call is TRBV5-1, the J call TRBJ2-2; possibly TRBD2 for D (6 bases). V lost 1 base and J lost 2, with 15 bases in between. Germline V gene sequence: CDR1 SGHRS, CDR2 YFSETQ. The CDR3 has 17 residues. Written as DNA, the CDR3 is TGCGCCAGCAGCTTGAATCCGGGACTTCCAAACACCGGGGAGCTGTTTTTT. Protein product: CASSLNPGLPNTGELFF.

The CDR3 loop reads CAWSGDRIDTEAFF. DNA of the CDR3: TGTGCCTGGAGTGGGGACCGCATTGACACTGAAGCTTTCTTT. The chain employs TRBV30 and TRBJ1-1; tentatively, D is TRBD1 (5 bases). The germline CDR1 and CDR2 sequences are GTSNPN and SVGIG (reference sequence). The germline V and J ends were trimmed by 1 base and 3 bases, with 12 bases remaining between them. CDR3 length: 14 amino acids.

This clone was found once. V and J are TRBV11-3 and TRBJ1-1, with D uncertain. The germline V gene has CDR1 SGHNT and CDR2 YENEEA. V gave up 1 base and J gave up 1 base, with 7 bases separating them. The CDR3 loop spans 14 amino acids. The CDR3 DNA reads TGTGCCAGCAGCTTAGGACGGTCGAACACTGAAGCTTTCTTT. Translation gives CASSLGRSNTEAFF.

The V gene is TRBV13, the J gene TRBJ1-1, with D possibly TRBD1 on 6 matching bases. The ends were cut back, 1 base at V and 1 base at J, with 7 bases in the middle. This CDR3 is built from 14 residues. CDR1 is PRHDT, CDR2 FYEKMQ, per germline (reference sequence). This chain's CDR3 is CASSLDRANTEAFF. In DNA, the CDR3 is TGTGCCAGCAGCTTAGACAGGGCGAACACTGAAGCTTTCTTT.

The chain links TRBV11-1 to TRBJ2-5, with TRBD1 identical over 9 bases. Germline V lookup: CDR1 SGHAT, CDR2 FQDESV (reference sequence). V shed 6 bases, J shed 5 bases, and the junction held 7 bases outside the gene matches. The CDR3 spans 14 residues. For the CDR3, the DNA is TGTGCCAGCAGTCCAGGACAGGGGTTGGAGACCCAGTACTTC. Amino acids: CASSPGQGLETQYF.

The rearrangement joins TRBV28 to TRBJ2-3; D may be TRBD1 (5 bases). This CDR3 has 16 residues. V shed 3 bases and J shed 0 bases, with 13 bases lying between them. Germline V gene data show CDR1 as MDHEN and CDR2 as SYDVKM. CDR3 loop: CASSFLGRTSTDTQYF. CDR3 DNA sequence: TGTGCCAGCAGTTTTCTGGGGCGAACTAGCACAGATACGCAGTATTTT.